This T cell receptor (beta chain) was captured by sequencing in a study of blood T cells in healthy people across ages. The wider study: About one barcoded beta molecule per two T cells was the capture yield of template switching.

The donors, aged roughly 6 to 90, were healthy Caucasians from Russia. This clonotype was seen a few times. Antigen specificity is unknown. Germline V gene lookup returns CDR1 SGHRS and CDR2 YFSETQ. The CDR3 spans 18 residues. V lost 4 bases to trimming and J lost 5 bases; unmatched junction nucleotides: 9. Together with a sample-barcoded 5' primer, a J-beta primer mix was included in a second PCR lasting roughly 7 to 11 cycles. TCRdb recomputed calls from the 5' RACE reads with MiXCR, one row per CDR3 protein. The sample consists of about 680,000 distinct CDR3 sequences, about 52% of them appearing once. Broader study findings: Researchers judged that diversity estimates from one million T cells fell short of true values. There were more naive CD4+ cells and higher diversity in long-lived donors than in aged donors.

Sequenced input: blood. The receptor was isolated from a woman aged 55-75 years in good health. J is TRBJ2-1 and V is TRBV5-1; 16 bases fit TRBD2. The CDR3 DNA sequence: TGCGCCAGCAGCCCAGGGACTAGCGGGAGGGTTAGCGACAATGAGCAGTTCTTC. This translates into CASSPGTSGRVSDNEQFF.